The source of this T cell receptor beta chain is a study of T cell responses to AZD1222 COVID-19 vaccine. Sequencing was performed with immunoSEQ multiplex PCR; in TCRdb, only in-frame clones are kept and a portion is missing. Of about 140,000 clones listed, less than 95% are singletons. The CDR3 covers 13 residues. Trimming took off 8 bases at V and 5 bases at J, with 16 bases between the two ends. Germline CDR1 MNHEY, CDR2 SVGAGI. The TCR originated in an adult who received the AZD1222 COVID-19 vaccine. The material was peripheral blood, obtained 28 days after the second AZD1222 dose. V and J are TRBV6-5 and TRBJ2-7; D possibly uses TRBD1 or TRBD2 (5 bases each). The CDR3 region has the DNA TGTGCCAGCCTGAAACTAGGGGCCGACGAGCAGTACTTC. Translating it yields CASLKLGADEQYF.